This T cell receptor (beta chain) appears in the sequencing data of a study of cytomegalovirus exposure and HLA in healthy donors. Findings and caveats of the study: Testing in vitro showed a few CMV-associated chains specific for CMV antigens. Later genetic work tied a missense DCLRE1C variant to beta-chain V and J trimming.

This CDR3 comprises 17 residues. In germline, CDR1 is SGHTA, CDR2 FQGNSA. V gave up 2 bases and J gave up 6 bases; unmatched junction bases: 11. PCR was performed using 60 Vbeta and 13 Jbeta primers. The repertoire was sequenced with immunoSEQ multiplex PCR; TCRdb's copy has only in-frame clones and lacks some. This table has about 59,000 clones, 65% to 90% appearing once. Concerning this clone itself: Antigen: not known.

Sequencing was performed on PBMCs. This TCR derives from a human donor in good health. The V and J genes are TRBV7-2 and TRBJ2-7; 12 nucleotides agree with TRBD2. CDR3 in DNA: TGTGCCAGCAGCTTATGGGTGTCTAGCGGGGGGGCGGTCGAGCAGTACTTC. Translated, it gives CASSLWVSSGGAVEQYF. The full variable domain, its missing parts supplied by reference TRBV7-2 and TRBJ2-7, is GAGVSQSPSNKVTEKGKDVELRCDPISGHTALYWYRQSLGQGLEFLIYFQGNSAPDKSGLPSDRFSAERTGGSVSTLTIQRTQQEDSAVYLCASSLWVSSGGAVEQYFGPGTRLTVT.